This T cell receptor beta chain emerged from a study of response to subunit inactivated influenza vaccine. V lost 3 bases and J lost 3, with 13 bases in between. The length of the CDR3 is 16 residues. The germline V gene encodes CDR1 SGDLS and CDR2 YYNGEE. TCRdb reprocessed the RT-PCR reads with MiXCR, giving one entry per CDR3 protein. The table includes about 780,000 distinct CDR3 sequences, 15% to 20% detected once. The TCR sequence derives from a man over 45 who received an inactivated influenza vaccine. The sample consisted of PBMCs from blood, taken around 5 days after vaccination. The chain recombines TRBV9 with TRBJ1-6; D is unclear. CDR3 sequence: CASSDTINDYNSPLHF. The CDR3 DNA follows: TGTGCCAGCAGCGACACAATCAATGACTATAATTCACCCCTCCACTTT. Drawing the rest from reference TRBV9 and TRBJ1-6, the complete variable domain is DSGVTQTPKHLITATGQRVTLRCSPRSGDLSVYWYQQSLDQGLQFLIQYYNGEERAKGNILERFSAQQFPDLHSELNLSSLELGDSALYFCASSDTINDYNSPLHFGNGTRLTVT.